This T cell receptor (beta chain) was recovered during a study of cytomegalovirus exposure and HLA in healthy donors. With 60 Vbeta and 13 Jbeta primers, the PCR was carried out. Clones were read by immunoSEQ multiplex PCR, and TCRdb kept only the in-frame ones, dropping some. The repertoire holds some 190,000 clones, with 75% to 85% as singletons. The V segment lost 5 bases and the J segment 5 bases; nucleotides outside the gene matches: 6. CDR1 and CDR2 (germline): LNHDA, SQIVND (reference sequence). The length of the CDR3 is 15 residues. A single count supports this clone. This sequence originates from a woman in her fifties or sixties in good health and CMV-seronegative. The sequencing sample was made of PBMCs. This chain links TRBV19 with TRBJ2-5, with 12 bases aligning to TRBD2. CDR3 nucleotides: TGTGCCAGTAGTGTAGGACTAGCGGGGAGGGAGACCCAGTACTTC. It encodes CASSVGLAGRETQYF.